This T cell receptor beta chain was found in a study of T-cell memory formation after mild COVID-19. General study results and limits: Mostly located in CM and EM were contracting CD4+ clones, with contracting CD8+ clones located in EMRA. The authors did not confirm SARS-CoV-2 specificity of second-wave clones peaking day 37. Contracting clones, day 15 to 85, had balanced CD4/CD8, and later expanders favored CD4+.

This clonotype was found a few times. What it binds is not known. From 5'RACE with constant-segment primers came TCR alpha and TCR beta cDNA libraries that carried sample barcodes and UMIs. From the 5' RACE reads, TCRdb called clonotypes with MiXCR, one entry per CDR3 protein. The sample carries about 190,000 distinct CDR3 sequences, 15% to 20% recorded once. This clonotype was obtained from an adult woman who had mild COVID-19 (a few samples of this study predate the infection). Cell type and time point are not known. The sample consisted of PBMCs or a T cell subset sorted from them (not recorded which).

CDR3 region: CASSRSSQVLTYNEQFF. CDR3 bases: TGTGCCAGCAGCAGATCATCACAGGTACTTACCTACAATGAGCAGTTCTTC. The chain couples TRBV7-8 to TRBJ2-1; D possibly corresponds to TRBD1 (5 bases). The V gene's germline CDR1 is SGHVS and CDR2 FQNEAQ. V was clipped by 5 bases and J by 2 bases, with 19 bases between them. The CDR3 contains 17 residues.